This TCR beta chain was found in a study of cytomegalovirus exposure and HLA in healthy donors. Study-wide findings and caveats: Using a false discovery rate of 0.05, a later analysis showed that some 16,000 TCR beta sequences were associated with HLA alleles.

Note on this clone: Its antigen remains unknown.

PCR was performed using 60 Vbeta and 13 Jbeta primers. Libraries were prepared by immunoSEQ multiplex PCR; TCRdb keeps only in-frame clonotypes and omits some of them. This sample has over 65,000 clones, with 67% found just once. Donors were ostensibly healthy at sampling, although undocumented immune exposures were probable. The CDR3 spans 15 residues. V lost 3 bases and J lost 1, with 9 bases in between. Germline V gives CDR1 SGHTA, CDR2 FQGTGA. This sequence originates from a woman between 45 and 60 years old in good health and CMV-seropositive. The sample comprised PBMCs. The V and J genes are TRBV7-3 and TRBJ2-2; TRBD2 is a possible D gene (6 bases). The CDR3 region is CASSFGTQNTGELFF. In DNA form, the CDR3 reads TGTGCCAGCAGCTTCGGGACTCAGAACACCGGGGAGCTGTTTTTT.